This T cell receptor beta chain appears in the sequencing data of a study of control samples from healthy donors and cancer patients. The data were produced by immunoSEQ multiplex PCR, yet TCRdb's version contains in-frame clones alone and is incomplete. The sample shows more than 150,000 clones, over 90% of them seen only once. The ends were cut back, 5 bases at V and 6 bases at J, with 14 bases in the middle. Germline CDR1 and CDR2: SGHVS and FNYEAQ. The CDR3 totals 13 residues. V usage is TRBV7-6 and J usage is TRBJ2-7; possible D gene TRBD2, 5 bases. The clonotype originates from a man aged 50 or older in good health. Sequenced material: blood. CDR3 in amino acids: CASSPSPVFEQYF. The CDR3 DNA sequence: TGTGCCAGCAGCCCTAGCCCTGTTTTCGAGCAGTACTTC. Based on the CDR3 plus reference TRBV7-6 and TRBJ2-7, the full variable domain is GAGVSQSPRYKVTKRGQDVALRCDPISGHVSLYWYRQALGQGPEFLTYFNYEAQQDKSGLPNDRFSAERPEGSISTLTIQRTEQRDSAMYRCASSPSPVFEQYFGPGTRLTVT.